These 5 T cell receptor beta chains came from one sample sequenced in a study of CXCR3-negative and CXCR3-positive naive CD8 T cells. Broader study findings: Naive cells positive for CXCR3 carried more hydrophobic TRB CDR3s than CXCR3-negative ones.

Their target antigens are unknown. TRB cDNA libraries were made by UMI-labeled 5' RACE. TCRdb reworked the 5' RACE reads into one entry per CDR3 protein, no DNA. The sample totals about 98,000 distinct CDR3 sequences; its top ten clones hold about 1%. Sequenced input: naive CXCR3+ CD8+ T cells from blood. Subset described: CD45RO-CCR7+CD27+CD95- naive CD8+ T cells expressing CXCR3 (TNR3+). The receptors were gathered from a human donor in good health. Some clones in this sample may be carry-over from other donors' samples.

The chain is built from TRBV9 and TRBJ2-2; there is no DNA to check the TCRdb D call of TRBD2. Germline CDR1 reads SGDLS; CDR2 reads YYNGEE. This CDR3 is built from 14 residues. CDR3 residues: CASSATERIGELFF.

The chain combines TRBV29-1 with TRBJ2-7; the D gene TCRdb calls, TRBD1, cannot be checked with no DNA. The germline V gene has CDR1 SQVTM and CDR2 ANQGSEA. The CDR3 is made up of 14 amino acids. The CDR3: CSVETNPATYEQYF.

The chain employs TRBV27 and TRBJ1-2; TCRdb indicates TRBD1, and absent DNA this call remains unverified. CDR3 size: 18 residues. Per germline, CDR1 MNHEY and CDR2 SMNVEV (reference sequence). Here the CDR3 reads CASSLYPGQGGYRDGYTF.

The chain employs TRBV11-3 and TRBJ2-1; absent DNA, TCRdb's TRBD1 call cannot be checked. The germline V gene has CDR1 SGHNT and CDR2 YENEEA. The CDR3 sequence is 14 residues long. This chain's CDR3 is CASRTGTGRHEQLF.

The CDR3 spells CSARRVYSNQPQHF. The chain carries TRBV20-1 and TRBJ1-5. This CDR3 region has 14 residues. Germline V gives CDR1 DFQATT, CDR2 SNEGSKA (reference sequence).